This T cell receptor beta chain is from a study of OX40 agonist ivuxolimab in advanced cancers. Study information: Patients were dosed intravenously with ivuxolimab at 0.01 to 10 mg/kg every 2 weeks. Participants averaged around 60 years of age (range about 23 to 80) and were 82.7% male. Three patients, one with hepatocellular carcinoma and two with cutaneous melanoma, achieved partial responses.

V lost 0 bases and J 2 bases, leaving 9 bases between the germline ends. The CDR3 is 14 amino acids. Germline assignment: CDR1 SGDLS and CDR2 YYNGEE. Generated by immunoSEQ multiplex PCR, the TCRdb table keeps only in-frame clones and is missing some. The table lists some 40,000 clones, around 92% of them singletons, with nearly 15% in the top ten. This material consisted of CD4+ or CD8+ T cells sorted from blood, taken in a trial of the OX40 agonist ivuxolimab. This chain links TRBV9 with TRBJ2-7; D is ambiguous. This receptor was identified in an adult with an advanced solid tumor such as melanoma, head and neck, liver or kidney cancer. The CDR3 DNA is TGTGCCAGCAGCGTAGGCTCGACTGCCTACGAGCAGTACTTC. This codes for CASSVGSTAYEQYF. Filled out from reference TRBV9 and TRBJ2-7, the complete variable domain reads DSGVTQTPKHLITATGQRVTLRCSPRSGDLSVYWYQQSLDQGLQFLIQYYNGEERAKGNILERFSAQQFPDLHSELNLSSLELGDSALYFCASSVGSTAYEQYFGPGTRLTVT.